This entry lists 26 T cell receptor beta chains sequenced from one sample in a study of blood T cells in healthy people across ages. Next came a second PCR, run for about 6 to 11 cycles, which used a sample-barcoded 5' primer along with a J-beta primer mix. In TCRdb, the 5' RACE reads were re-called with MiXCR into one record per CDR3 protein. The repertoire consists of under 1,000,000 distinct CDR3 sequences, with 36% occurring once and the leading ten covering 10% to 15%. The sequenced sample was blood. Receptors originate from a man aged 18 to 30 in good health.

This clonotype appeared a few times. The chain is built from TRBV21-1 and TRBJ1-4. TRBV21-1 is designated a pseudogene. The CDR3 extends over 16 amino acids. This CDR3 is CASRDSGRWTNEKLFF. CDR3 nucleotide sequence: TGTGCCAGCAGGGATAGCGGGCGTTGGACTAATGAAAAACTGTTTTTT.

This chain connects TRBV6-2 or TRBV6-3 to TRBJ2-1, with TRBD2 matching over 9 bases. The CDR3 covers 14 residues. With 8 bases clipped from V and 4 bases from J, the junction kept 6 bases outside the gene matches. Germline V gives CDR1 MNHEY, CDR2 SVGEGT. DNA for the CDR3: TGTGCCAGCGGAGCGGGGGGCGGGTACAATGAGCAGTTCTTC. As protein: CASGAGGGYNEQFF.

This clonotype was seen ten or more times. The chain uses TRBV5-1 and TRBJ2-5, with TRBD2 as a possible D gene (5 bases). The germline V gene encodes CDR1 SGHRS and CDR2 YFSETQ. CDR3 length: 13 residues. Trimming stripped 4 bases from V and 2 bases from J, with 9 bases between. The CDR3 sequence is CASSRAAQETQYF. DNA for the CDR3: TGCGCCAGCAGCAGAGCGGCTCAAGAGACCCAGTACTTC.

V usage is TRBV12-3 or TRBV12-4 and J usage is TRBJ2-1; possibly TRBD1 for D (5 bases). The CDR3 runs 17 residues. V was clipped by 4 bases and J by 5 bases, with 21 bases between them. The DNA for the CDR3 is TGTGCCAGCAGTTCACCCTATATTGTCGACAGCGACAATGAGCAGTTCTTC. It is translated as CASSSPYIVDSDNEQFF.

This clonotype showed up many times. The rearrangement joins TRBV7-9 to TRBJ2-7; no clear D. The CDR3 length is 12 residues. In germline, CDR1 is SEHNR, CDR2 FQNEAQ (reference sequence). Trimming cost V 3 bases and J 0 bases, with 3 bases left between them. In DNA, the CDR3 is TGTGCCAGCAGCTTTGTCTCCTACGAGCAGTACTTC. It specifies CASSFVSYEQYF.

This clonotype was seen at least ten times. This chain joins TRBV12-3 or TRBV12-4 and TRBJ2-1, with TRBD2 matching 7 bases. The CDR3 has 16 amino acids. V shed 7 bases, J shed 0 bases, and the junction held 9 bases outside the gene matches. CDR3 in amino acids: CASTPWEGSSYNEQFF. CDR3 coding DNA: TGTGCCAGCACCCCATGGGAGGGGAGCTCCTACAATGAGCAGTTCTTC.

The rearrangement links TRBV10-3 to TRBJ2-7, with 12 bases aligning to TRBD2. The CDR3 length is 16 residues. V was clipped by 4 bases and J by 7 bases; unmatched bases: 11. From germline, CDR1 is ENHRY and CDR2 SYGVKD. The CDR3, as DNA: TGTGCCATCAGTGGGTCGCTAGCGGGGGGGTCCAATGAGCAGTACTTC. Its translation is CAISGSLAGGSNEQYF.

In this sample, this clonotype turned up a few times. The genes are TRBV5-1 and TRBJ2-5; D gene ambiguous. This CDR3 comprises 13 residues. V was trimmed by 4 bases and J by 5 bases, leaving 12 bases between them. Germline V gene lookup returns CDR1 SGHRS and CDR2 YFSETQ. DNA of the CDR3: TGCGCCAGCAGCGGACCAGTGCAGGAGACCCAGTACTTC. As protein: CASSGPVQETQYF.

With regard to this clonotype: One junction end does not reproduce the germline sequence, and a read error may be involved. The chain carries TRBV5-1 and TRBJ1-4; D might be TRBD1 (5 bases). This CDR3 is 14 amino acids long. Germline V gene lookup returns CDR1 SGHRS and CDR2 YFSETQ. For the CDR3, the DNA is TGCACCAGCAGCCCCGGGACGGTTAATGAAAAACTGTTTTTT. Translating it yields CTSSPGTVNEKLFF.

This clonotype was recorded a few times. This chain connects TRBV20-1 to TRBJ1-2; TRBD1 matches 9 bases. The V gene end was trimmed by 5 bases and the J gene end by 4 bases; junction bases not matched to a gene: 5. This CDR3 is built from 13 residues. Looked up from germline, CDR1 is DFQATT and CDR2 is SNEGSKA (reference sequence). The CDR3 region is CSALDRGSYGYTF. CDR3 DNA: TGCAGTGCTTTGGACAGGGGCAGCTATGGCTACACCTTC.

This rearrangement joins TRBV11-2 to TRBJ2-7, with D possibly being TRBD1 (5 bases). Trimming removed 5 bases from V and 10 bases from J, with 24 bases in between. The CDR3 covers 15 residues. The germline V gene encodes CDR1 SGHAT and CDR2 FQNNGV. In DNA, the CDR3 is TGTGCCAGCAGCCTTCAGGGTAACCCCGGTGAGGCCCAGTACTTC. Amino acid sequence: CASSLQGNPGEAQYF.

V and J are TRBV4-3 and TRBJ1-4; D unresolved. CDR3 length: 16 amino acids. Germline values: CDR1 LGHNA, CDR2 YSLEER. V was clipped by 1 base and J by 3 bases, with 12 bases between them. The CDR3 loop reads CASSQGHPAPNEKLFF. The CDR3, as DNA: TGCGCCAGCAGCCAAGGACACCCTGCCCCTAATGAAAAACTGTTTTTT.

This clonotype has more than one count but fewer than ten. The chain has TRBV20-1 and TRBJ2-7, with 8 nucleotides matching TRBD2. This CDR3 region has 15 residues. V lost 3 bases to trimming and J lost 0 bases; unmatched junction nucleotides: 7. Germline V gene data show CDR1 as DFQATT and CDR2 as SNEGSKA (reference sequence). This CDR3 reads CSASGTRGTSYEQYF. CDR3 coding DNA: TGCAGTGCTAGTGGGACTAGGGGTACCTCCTACGAGCAGTACTTC.

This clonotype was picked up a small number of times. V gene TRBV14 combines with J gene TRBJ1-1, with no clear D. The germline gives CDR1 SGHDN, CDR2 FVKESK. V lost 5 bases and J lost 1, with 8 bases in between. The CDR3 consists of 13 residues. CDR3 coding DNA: TGTGCCAGCAGCAAGGGATGGAACACTGAAGCTTTCTTT. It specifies CASSKGWNTEAFF.

CDR3 in amino acids: CASSLVWDNQPQHF. As DNA, the CDR3 is TGTGCCAGCAGTTTAGTGTGGGACAATCAGCCCCAGCATTTT. The chain recombines TRBV12-3 or TRBV12-4 with TRBJ1-5; D is unresolved. V lost 1 base and J lost 3, with 7 bases in between. The CDR3 length is 14 residues.

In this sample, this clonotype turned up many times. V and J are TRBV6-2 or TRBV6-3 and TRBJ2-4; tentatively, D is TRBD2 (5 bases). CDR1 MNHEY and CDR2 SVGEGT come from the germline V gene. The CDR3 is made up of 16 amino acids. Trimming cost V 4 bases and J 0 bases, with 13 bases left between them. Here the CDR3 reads CASSSWTDAAKNIQYF. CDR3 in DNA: TGTGCCAGCAGTTCTTGGACTGATGCAGCCAAAAACATTCAGTACTTC.

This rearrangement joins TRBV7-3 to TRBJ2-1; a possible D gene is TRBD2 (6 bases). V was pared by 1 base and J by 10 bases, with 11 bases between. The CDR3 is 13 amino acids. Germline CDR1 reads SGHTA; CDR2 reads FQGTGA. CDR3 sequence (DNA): TGTGCCAGCAGCTTAAAAATTGGGAGGGAGCAGTTCTTC. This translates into CASSLKIGREQFF.

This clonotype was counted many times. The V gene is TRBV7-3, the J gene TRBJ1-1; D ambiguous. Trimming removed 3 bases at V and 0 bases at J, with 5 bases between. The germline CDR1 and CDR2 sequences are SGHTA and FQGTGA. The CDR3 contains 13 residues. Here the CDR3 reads CASSLDMNTEAFF. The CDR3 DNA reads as TGTGCCAGCAGCTTGGATATGAACACTGAAGCTTTCTTT.

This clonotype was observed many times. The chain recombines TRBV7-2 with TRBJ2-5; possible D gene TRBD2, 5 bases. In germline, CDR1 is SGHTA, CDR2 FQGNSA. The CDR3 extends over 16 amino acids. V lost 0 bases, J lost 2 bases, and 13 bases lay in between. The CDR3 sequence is CASSLAADTGQETQYF. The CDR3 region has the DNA TGTGCCAGCAGCTTAGCGGCGGATACGGGACAAGAGACCCAGTACTTC.

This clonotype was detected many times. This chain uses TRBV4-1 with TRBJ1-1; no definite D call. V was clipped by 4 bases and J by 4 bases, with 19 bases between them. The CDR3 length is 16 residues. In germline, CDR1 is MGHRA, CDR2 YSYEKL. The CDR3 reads CASSRSHGELATEAFF. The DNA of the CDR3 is TGCGCCAGCAGCCGGTCCCACGGGGAGTTGGCCACTGAAGCTTTCTTT.

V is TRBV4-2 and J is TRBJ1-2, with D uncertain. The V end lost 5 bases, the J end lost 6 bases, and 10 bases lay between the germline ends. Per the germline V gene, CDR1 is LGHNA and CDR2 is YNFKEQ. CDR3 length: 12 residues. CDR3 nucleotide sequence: TGTGCCAGCAGCTCCTTACATGATGGCTACACCTTC. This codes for CASSSLHDGYTF.

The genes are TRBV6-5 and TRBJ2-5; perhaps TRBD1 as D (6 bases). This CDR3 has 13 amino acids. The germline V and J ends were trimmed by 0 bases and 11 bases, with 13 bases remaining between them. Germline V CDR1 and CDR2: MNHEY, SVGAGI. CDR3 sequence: CASSYSFRGEQYF. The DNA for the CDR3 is TGTGCCAGCAGTTACTCGTTCAGGGGAGAGCAGTACTTC.

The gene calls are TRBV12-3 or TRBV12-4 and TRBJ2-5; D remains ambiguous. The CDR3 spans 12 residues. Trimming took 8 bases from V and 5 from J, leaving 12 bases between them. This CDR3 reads CASHQLGETQYF. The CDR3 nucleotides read TGTGCCAGCCACCAATTAGGGGAGACCCAGTACTTC.

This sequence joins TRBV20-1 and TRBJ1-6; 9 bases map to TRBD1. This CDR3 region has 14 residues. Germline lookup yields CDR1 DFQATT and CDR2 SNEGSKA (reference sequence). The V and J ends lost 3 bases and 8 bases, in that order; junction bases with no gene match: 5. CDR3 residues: CSASDGTGYSPLHF. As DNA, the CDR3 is TGCAGTGCTAGCGATGGGACAGGGTATTCACCCCTCCACTTT.

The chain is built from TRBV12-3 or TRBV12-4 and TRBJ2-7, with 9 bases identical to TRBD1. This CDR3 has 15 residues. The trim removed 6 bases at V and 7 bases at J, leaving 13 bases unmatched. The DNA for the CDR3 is TGTGCCAGCAGCTGGGGGGACAGGGACAGCAATGAGCAGTACTTC. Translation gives CASSWGDRDSNEQYF.

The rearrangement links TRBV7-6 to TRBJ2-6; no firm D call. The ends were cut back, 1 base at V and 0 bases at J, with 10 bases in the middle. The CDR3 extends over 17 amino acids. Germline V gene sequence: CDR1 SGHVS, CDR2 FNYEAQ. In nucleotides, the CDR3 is TGTGCCAGCAGCTTAGATATAGAGAACTCTGGGGCCAACGTCCTGACTTTC. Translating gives CASSLDIENSGANVLTF.